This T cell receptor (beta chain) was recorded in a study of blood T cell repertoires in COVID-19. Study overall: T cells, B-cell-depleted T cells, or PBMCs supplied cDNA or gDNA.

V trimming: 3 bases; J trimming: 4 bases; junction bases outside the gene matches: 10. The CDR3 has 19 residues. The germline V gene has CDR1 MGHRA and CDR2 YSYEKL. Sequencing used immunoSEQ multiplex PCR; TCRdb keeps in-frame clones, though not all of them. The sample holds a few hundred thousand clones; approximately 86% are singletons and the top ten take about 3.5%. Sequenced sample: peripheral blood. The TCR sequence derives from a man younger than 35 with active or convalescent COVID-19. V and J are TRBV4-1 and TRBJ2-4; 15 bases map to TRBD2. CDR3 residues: CASSQVGLAGGRRKNIQYF. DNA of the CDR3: TGCGCCAGCAGCCAGGTGGGACTAGCGGGAGGAAGGCGTAAAAACATTCAGTACTTC.